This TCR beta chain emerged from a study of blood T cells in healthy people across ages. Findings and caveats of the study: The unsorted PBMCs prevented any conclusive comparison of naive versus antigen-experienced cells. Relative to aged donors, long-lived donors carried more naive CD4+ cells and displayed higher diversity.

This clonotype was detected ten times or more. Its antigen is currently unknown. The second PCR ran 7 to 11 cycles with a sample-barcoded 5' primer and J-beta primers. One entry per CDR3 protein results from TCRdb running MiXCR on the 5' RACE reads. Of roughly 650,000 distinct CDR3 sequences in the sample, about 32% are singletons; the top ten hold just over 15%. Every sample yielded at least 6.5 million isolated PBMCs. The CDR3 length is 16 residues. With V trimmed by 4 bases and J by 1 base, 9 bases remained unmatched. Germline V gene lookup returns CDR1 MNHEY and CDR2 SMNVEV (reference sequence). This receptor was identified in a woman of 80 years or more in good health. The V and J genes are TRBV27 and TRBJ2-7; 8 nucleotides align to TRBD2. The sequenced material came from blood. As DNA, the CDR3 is TGTGCCAGCAGTTCCCCGGGGGGGACGGGATCCTACGAGCAGTACTTC. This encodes CASSSPGGTGSYEQYF.